The 21 T cell receptor beta chains below were found in one sample sequenced in a study of cytomegalovirus exposure and HLA in healthy donors. This PCR relied on a set of 60 Vbeta primers and 13 Jbeta primers. Libraries were prepared by immunoSEQ multiplex PCR; TCRdb keeps only in-frame clonotypes and omits some of them. This table has around 200,000 clones, more than 85% appearing once. Input material: PBMCs. The receptor source for this set is a woman aged 18-35 years in good health and CMV-seronegative.

This clone was seen just once. The chain joins TRBV5-1 to TRBJ2-5, with 9 bases aligning to TRBD2. The CDR3 covers 14 residues. With V trimmed by 1 base and J by 5 bases, 3 bases remained unmatched. CDR1 SGHRS and CDR2 YFSETQ come from the germline V gene. CDR3 sequence: CASSLLAGVETQYF. DNA for the CDR3: TGCGCCAGCAGCTTGTTAGCGGGGGTTGAGACCCAGTACTTC.

The chain joins TRBV5-5 to TRBJ1-2; the match to TRBD1 covers 12 bases. Germline values: CDR1 SGHKS, CDR2 YYEKEE (reference sequence). This CDR3 comprises 13 residues. Trimming cost V 5 bases and J 7 bases; bases outside gene matches: 3. For the CDR3, the DNA is TGTGCCAGCAGTGCGGGACAGGGGGCTGGCTACACCTTC. Protein product: CASSAGQGAGYTF.

This clone was seen a few times. J is TRBJ2-1 and V is TRBV19, with TRBD2 identical over 10 bases. The V segment lost 3 bases and the J segment 0 bases; nucleotides outside the gene matches: 5. Per germline, CDR1 LNHDA and CDR2 SQIVND (reference sequence). CDR3 size: 17 residues. The CDR3 DNA follows: TGTGCCAGTAGTATTCGACTAGCGGGTAGCTCCTACAATGAGCAGTTCTTC. This gives the protein CASSIRLAGSSYNEQFF.

V and J are TRBV6-4 and TRBJ1-2, with D maybe TRBD1 (6 bases). Germline V gene sequence: CDR1 MRHNA, CDR2 SNTAGT. The CDR3 extends over 16 amino acids. V lost 2 bases, J lost 7 bases, and 20 bases lay in between. CDR3 residues: CASSDGAQGPSGGYTF. CDR3 DNA: TGTGCCAGCAGTGACGGAGCCCAGGGGCCGTCAGGTGGCTACACCTTC.

V gene TRBV4-1 combines with J gene TRBJ1-1; perhaps TRBD1 as D (5 bases). The V end lost 4 bases, the J end lost 1 base, and 7 bases lay between the germline ends. The CDR3 spans 13 residues. CDR1 is MGHRA, CDR2 YSYEKL, per germline. DNA of the CDR3: TGCGCCAGCAGCCGCGGGGGGAACACTGAAGCTTTCTTT. Amino acid sequence: CASSRGGNTEAFF.

CDR3 loop: CASSTGLAGYEQYF. The CDR3 DNA reads TGCGCCAGCAGCACCGGACTAGCTGGGTACGAGCAGTACTTC. The V and J genes are TRBV5-1 and TRBJ2-7; 8 bases map to TRBD2. After removal of 4 bases from V and 4 bases from J, the junction contained 7 bases not matched to a gene. The length of the CDR3 is 14 residues. CDR1 and CDR2 (germline): SGHRS, YFSETQ.

The CDR3: CASSGQGRNSPLHF. The CDR3 nucleotides are TGTGCCAGCAGTGGACAGGGTCGGAATTCACCCCTCCACTTT. The gene calls are TRBV2 and TRBJ1-6, with 7 bases identical to TRBD1. V lost 4 bases, J lost 7 bases, and 4 bases stayed unmatched. The CDR3 runs to 14 residues. Germline CDR1 reads SNHLY; CDR2 reads FYNNEI.

The chain employs TRBV27 and TRBJ2-5; possibly TRBD1 for D (6 bases). Germline V gene data show CDR1 as MNHEY and CDR2 as SMNVEV (reference sequence). The CDR3 extends over 14 amino acids. Trimming took 5 bases from V and 8 from J, leaving 18 bases between them. The CDR3 spells CASSATRDMGTQYF. The CDR3 bases are TGTGCCAGCAGTGCAACCCGGGACATGGGCACCCAGTACTTC.

The chain employs TRBV27 and TRBJ1-2, with TRBD1 as a possible D gene (6 bases). V lost 5 bases, J lost 10 bases, and 23 bases lay in between. The CDR3 runs to 15 residues. Germline values: CDR1 MNHEY, CDR2 SMNVEV (reference sequence). CDR3 nucleotide sequence: TGTGCCAGCAGTCAAACCGGGAGGGGGGGGGATGTCTACACCTTC. As protein: CASSQTGRGGDVYTF.

This clone occurred once. CDR3 sequence (DNA): TGTGCCAGCAGCTTATTGCCGGGAAAAGACAATGAAAAACTGTTTTTT. It yields the protein CASSLLPGKDNEKLFF. The V and J genes are TRBV7-6 and TRBJ1-4; D is uncertain. The V and J ends lost 2 bases and 5 bases respectively, with 15 bases between them. In germline, CDR1 is SGHVS, CDR2 FNYEAQ. The CDR3 has 16 amino acids.

In its sample, this clone was seen once. The gene calls are TRBV2 and TRBJ2-3; 10 nucleotides align to TRBD2. The CDR3 consists of 17 residues. Trimming cost V 6 bases and J 0 bases; bases outside gene matches: 9. CDR1 SNHLY and CDR2 FYNNEI come from the germline V gene. The CDR3 reads CASRYHLAGASTDTQYF. The DNA for the CDR3 is TGTGCCAGCAGGTACCATCTAGCGGGAGCTAGCACAGATACGCAGTATTTT.

The chain uses TRBV11-3 and TRBJ2-3; 14 nucleotides line up with TRBD2. Trimming removed 1 base from V and 1 base from J; junction bases left unmatched: 7. The germline gives CDR1 SGHNT, CDR2 YENEEA. CDR3 size: 19 residues. CDR3 in amino acids: CASSLGPKTSGRGTDTQYF. In DNA form, the CDR3 reads TGTGCCAGCAGCTTAGGACCGAAGACTAGCGGGAGGGGCACAGATACGCAGTATTTT. The complete variable domain, with remaining parts taken from reference TRBV11-3 and TRBJ2-3, reads EAGVVQSPRYKIIEKKQPVAFWCNPISGHNTLYWYLQNLGQGPELLIRYENEEAVDDSQLPKDRFSAERLKGVDSTLKIQPAELGDSAVYLCASSLGPKTSGRGTDTQYFGPGTRLTVL.

The chain employs TRBV4-1 and TRBJ2-1; 9 bases line up with TRBD1. The CDR3 runs to 16 residues. Trimming at V came to 6 bases and at J to 1 base, leaving 7 bases not matched to a gene. Germline values: CDR1 MGHRA, CDR2 YSYEKL. The CDR3 reads CASSTTGGTSYNEQFF. The CDR3 DNA is TGCGCCAGCAGTACAACAGGGGGCACGTCCTACAATGAGCAGTTCTTC.

The gene calls are TRBV30 and TRBJ2-5, with 8 bases that match TRBD2. V lost 2 bases and J lost 4; bases outside the gene matches: 9. Germline V gives CDR1 GTSNPN, CDR2 SVGIG (reference sequence). CDR3 length: 15 residues. CDR3: CAWSFGLAKGETQYF. CDR3 DNA sequence: TGTGCCTGGAGTTTTGGACTAGCTAAAGGAGAGACCCAGTACTTC. The full variable domain, rest sourced from reference TRBV30 and TRBJ2-5, is SQTIHQWPATLVQPVGSPLSLECTVEGTSNPNLYWYRQAAGRGLQLLFYSVGIGQISSEVPQNLSASRPQDRQFILSSKKLLLSDSGFYLCAWSFGLAKGETQYFGPGTRLLVL.

This chain uses TRBV11-2 with TRBJ1-4, with 7 bases that match TRBD1. The ends lost 0 bases at V and 8 bases at J; junction bases unmatched: 12. CDR1 SGHAT and CDR2 FQNNGV come from the germline V gene. The CDR3 extends over 17 amino acids. In DNA, the CDR3 is TGTGCCAGCAGCTTAGAGTTCGGCAGGGGGACTGAGGAAAAACTGTTTTTT. Encoded protein: CASSLEFGRGTEEKLFF.

This chain links TRBV30 with TRBJ1-3, with 9 bases identical to TRBD1. Germline V gene sequence: CDR1 GTSNPN, CDR2 SVGIG (reference sequence). CDR3 size: 15 residues. The trim removed 3 bases at V and 0 bases at J, leaving 3 bases unmatched. The CDR3 nucleotides are TGTGCCTGGAGCGGGACAGGGACCTCTGGAAACACCATATATTTT. It translates to CAWSGTGTSGNTIYF.

This clone was seen only once. The chain links TRBV5-1 to TRBJ2-1, with D tentatively TRBD1 (6 bases). The CDR3 consists of 16 residues. Germline V CDR1 and CDR2: SGHRS, YFSETQ. Deletions cut 3 bases from V and 1 base from J, with 14 bases between. CDR3 DNA sequence: TGCGCCAGCAGCTCGTTCGCAGGGGCGTCCTACAATGAGCAGTTCTTC. This sequence encodes CASSSFAGASYNEQFF.

V gene TRBV2 combines with J gene TRBJ1-2, with 8 positions matching TRBD1. The CDR3 has 15 amino acids. J gave up 5 bases and V 6 bases, and 11 bases lay outside the gene matches. CDR1 and CDR2 from the germline V gene are SNHLY and FYNNEI. CDR3 nucleotide sequence: TGTGCCAGCAGGGACAGGGCGCAGGGGGCTTATGGCTACACCTTC. It yields the protein CASRDRAQGAYGYTF.

V gene TRBV4-3 combines with J gene TRBJ1-2, with 7 bases fitting TRBD1. CDR1 and CDR2 (germline): LGHNA, YSLEER. Losses at the gene ends were 2 bases for V and 10 bases for J; bases not matched to a gene: 13. CDR3 length: 15 residues. The CDR3 region is CASSQLKGALGVYTF. Written as DNA, the CDR3 is TGCGCCAGCAGCCAACTAAAGGGGGCACTGGGGGTCTACACCTTC.

The chain couples TRBV9 to TRBJ2-5, with TRBD2 identical over 8 bases. The assigned J gene may be wrong: the sequence end matches TRBJ2-7 better. The germline V gene encodes CDR1 SGDLS and CDR2 YYNGEE. The CDR3 loop spans 15 amino acids. The DNA of the CDR3 is TGTGCCAGCAGCTCAGGAGCCGGGACTAGCTACGAGCAGTACTTC. Translating it yields CASSSGAGTSYEQYF.

V usage is TRBV6-5 and J usage is TRBJ1-1; TRBD1 aligns across 10 bases. Per germline, CDR1 MNHEY and CDR2 SVGAGI. The length of the CDR3 is 14 residues. V lost 6 bases, J lost 5 bases, and 6 bases stayed unmatched. The CDR3 reads CASSRQGARTEAFF. DNA of the CDR3: TGTGCCAGCAGCCGACAGGGGGCTCGGACTGAAGCTTTCTTT.